The 19 T cell receptor beta chains below come from one sample, sequenced in a study of T-cell reconstitution after alpha-beta-depleted transplantation in children. The authors prepared the TCRbeta library with unique molecular identifiers. One entry per CDR3 protein, called by TCRdb with MiXCR from the PCR reads. The data hold over 400,000 distinct CDR3 sequences, with around 46% observed a single time. The material sequenced was PBMCs, taken before TCRalphabeta/CD19-depleted stem cell transplant. The origin of the receptors is a girl aged 2-10 years with aplastic anemia, due to receive a stem cell transplant.

The chain couples TRBV27 to TRBJ1-1; D perhaps matches TRBD1 (5 bases). The CDR3 consists of 15 residues. V dropped 5 bases and J dropped 0 bases, with 13 bases sitting between them. Germline loops: CDR1 MNHEY, CDR2 SMNVEV (reference sequence). The CDR3 region is CASSHLGALNTEAFF. The CDR3 DNA follows: TGTGCCAGCAGTCACCTAGGGGCATTGAACACTGAAGCTTTCTTT.

Remarks on this clonotype: The germline gene is not matched at one end of the junction; a read error may be the cause. The rearrangement uses TRBV7-9 and TRBJ2-5; a weak D match, TRBD1 (6 bases). The CDR3 extends over 15 amino acids. The germline V gene has CDR1 SEHNR and CDR2 FQNEAQ (reference sequence). The DNA for the CDR3 is TGTGCCAGCAGCTCCTCCGGGACAAATCAAGAGACGCAGTACTTC. Encoded protein: CASSSSGTNQETQYF.

The rearrangement uses TRBV5-1 and TRBJ2-4, with D possibly TRBD2 on 6 matching bases. Germline V gene data show CDR1 as SGHRS and CDR2 as YFSETQ. This CDR3 is built from 13 residues. Trimming took 4 bases from V and 8 from J, leaving 13 bases between them. The CDR3, as DNA: TGCGCCAGCAGCCTCTGGACGGGGGACATTCAGTACTTC. This gives the protein CASSLWTGDIQYF.

This clonotype was seen a handful of times. The genes are TRBV10-3 and TRBJ1-1; possibly TRBD1 for D (6 bases). The V gene lost 0 bases and the J gene lost 6 bases, with 14 bases spanning the gap. Germline CDR1 ENHRY, CDR2 SYGVKD. The CDR3 has 15 amino acids. CDR3 bases: TGTGCCATCAGTGAGTCATTCGGGGGGGCCGCTGAAGCTTTCTTT. Residues: CAISESFGGAAEAFF.

The V gene is TRBV28, the J gene TRBJ2-1; a possible D gene is TRBD2 (5 bases). Germline CDR1 and CDR2: MDHEN and SYDVKM. This CDR3 comprises 18 residues. V lost 10 bases and J lost 1, with 26 bases in between. The CDR3 is CAMSPRVLASNSYNEQFF. The DNA of the CDR3 is TGTGCCATGAGCCCTAGGGTCTTAGCGTCGAATTCCTACAATGAGCAGTTCTTC.

The rearrangement uses TRBV7-2 and TRBJ1-5, with D maybe TRBD1 (6 bases). V lost 5 bases and J 4 bases, leaving 18 bases between the germline ends. Germline values: CDR1 SGHTA, CDR2 FQGNSA. This CDR3 spans 16 amino acids. The CDR3 DNA is TGTGCCAGCAGCGCGCCCTTGGGGACATCTAATCAGCCCCAGCATTTT. The encoded protein is CASSAPLGTSNQPQHF.

The chain is built from TRBV7-3 and TRBJ2-1, with D possibly matching TRBD2 (5 bases). Trimming left V 1 base short and J 6 bases short, with 10 bases between. There are 14 residues in the CDR3. Germline assignment: CDR1 SGHTA and CDR2 FQGTGA. CDR3 residues: CASSLSLASNEQFF. As DNA, the CDR3 is TGTGCCAGCAGCTTAAGTCTAGCCTCCAATGAGCAGTTCTTC. Full variable domain (rest looked up from reference TRBV7-3 and TRBJ2-1): GAGVSQTPSNKVTEKGKYVELRCDPISGHTALYWYRQSLGQGPEFLIYFQGTGAADDSGLPNDRFFAVRPEGSVSTLKIQRTERGDSAVYLCASSLSLASNEQFFGPGTRLTVL.

The chain carries TRBV28 and TRBJ2-5, with D perhaps TRBD1 or TRBD2 (5 bases each). The germline V gene has CDR1 MDHEN and CDR2 SYDVKM. Trimming stripped 6 bases from V and 6 bases from J, with 17 bases between. The CDR3 extends over 14 amino acids. The CDR3 loop is CASSWVSEGKTQYF. The CDR3 DNA reads TGTGCCAGCAGCTGGGTCAGCGAGGGGAAGACCCAGTACTTC.

This clonotype was seen more than once but under ten times. The rearrangement uses TRBV4-3 and TRBJ2-1; 7 bases are a match to TRBD1. With 4 bases clipped from V and 7 bases from J, the junction kept 13 bases outside the gene matches. CDR1 and CDR2 (germline): LGHNA, YSLEER. The CDR3 spans 16 residues. The DNA for the CDR3 is TGCGCCAGCAGCCGGTACAGGGGCGACCTCACAAATGAGCAGTTCTTC. Its protein is CASSRYRGDLTNEQFF.

In its sample, this clonotype was seen many times. The chain carries TRBV4-1 and TRBJ2-1, with TRBD2 matching over 7 bases. Trimming cost V 1 base and J 4 bases; bases outside gene matches: 4. Germline V gives CDR1 MGHRA, CDR2 YSYEKL. CDR3 length: 15 amino acids. Here the CDR3 DNA reads TGCGCCAGCAGCCAAGTAATGCGGGGGTACAATGAGCAGTTCTTC. It translates to CASSQVMRGYNEQFF.

This clonotype was observed many times. The rearrangement uses TRBV20-1 and TRBJ2-7; 13 nucleotides agree with TRBD2. This CDR3 has 18 residues. CDR1 is DFQATT and CDR2 is SNEGSKA in the germline V gene (reference sequence). V dropped 6 bases and J dropped 0; count of bases not matched to a gene: 14. The CDR3 sequence is CSAMGPLTSGGISYEQYF. Written as DNA, the CDR3 is TGCAGTGCCATGGGCCCCTTGACTAGCGGGGGGATCTCCTACGAGCAGTACTTC.

The table lists this clonotype with a count of one. The rearrangement joins TRBV27 to TRBJ2-7; 8 nucleotides align to TRBD1. This CDR3 region has 17 residues. The junction had 10 bases not matched to a gene; V was cut back by 1 base and J by 2 bases. Germline assignment: CDR1 MNHEY and CDR2 SMNVEV (reference sequence). The CDR3 nucleotides are TGTGCCAGCAGTTTATTCTTTCCCGGACAGGGCACCTACGAGCAGTACTTC. It is translated as CASSLFFPGQGTYEQYF.

The V and J genes are TRBV20-1 and TRBJ2-1, with D possibly TRBD2 on 5 matching bases. The V gene's germline CDR1 is DFQATT and CDR2 SNEGSKA (reference sequence). Trimming stripped 4 bases from V and 7 bases from J, with 14 bases between. This CDR3 is built from 13 residues. The CDR3 DNA reads TGCAGTGCTATAATAGCGCCCCTTAATGAGCAGTTCTTC. It encodes CSAIIAPLNEQFF.

This chain uses TRBV9 with TRBJ2-3; TRBD2 agrees at 8 bases. After removal of 4 bases from V and 1 base from J, the junction contained 8 bases not matched to a gene. This CDR3 contains 16 residues. CDR1 is SGDLS and CDR2 is YYNGEE in the germline V gene. The CDR3 sequence: CASSQTATSGTDTQYF. CDR3 coding DNA: TGTGCCAGCAGCCAGACCGCGACTAGCGGCACAGATACGCAGTATTTT. Full variable domain (missing parts from reference TRBV9 and TRBJ2-3): DSGVTQTPKHLITATGQRVTLRCSPRSGDLSVYWYQQSLDQGLQFLIQYYNGEERAKGNILERFSAQQFPDLHSELNLSSLELGDSALYFCASSQTATSGTDTQYFGPGTRLTVL.

This clonotype appeared many times. CDR3 coding DNA: TGTGCCAGCAGCTTAGAATCAACTAATGAAAAACTGTTTTTT. It codes for CASSLESTNEKLFF. This chain joins TRBV7-9 and TRBJ1-4; D uncertain. This CDR3 spans 14 amino acids. V lost 1 base and J lost 0, with 3 bases in between. Germline V lookup: CDR1 SEHNR, CDR2 FQNEAQ (reference sequence).

This clonotype was observed a few times. The gene calls are TRBV29-1 and TRBJ2-3, with D tentatively TRBD2 (6 bases). Trimming stripped 7 bases from V and 6 bases from J, with 20 bases between. CDR1 is SQVTM and CDR2 is ANQGSEA in the germline V gene. The CDR3 is 14 amino acids. The CDR3 region has the DNA TGCAGCGCTTGGGGAGGTCTTCCGTCTGATACGCAGTATTTT. Translated: CSAWGGLPSDTQYF.

On this clonotype itself: A junction end diverges from the germline sequence, so it may reflect a read error. The rearrangement joins TRBV11-2 to TRBJ2-1, with TRBD2 as a possible D gene (5 bases). CDR1 is SGHAT, CDR2 FQNNGV, per germline. The CDR3 is 17 amino acids. CDR3 in amino acids: CASSLDPGEIQERASLF. In nucleotides, the CDR3 is TGTGCCAGCAGCTTAGACCCCGGGGAGATCCAGGAACGGGCATCGCTCTTC.

This clonotype has only a few counts. The chain has TRBV7-3 and TRBJ1-1; TRBD1 aligns across 9 bases. This CDR3 contains 14 residues. From germline, CDR1 is SGHTA and CDR2 FQGTGA. V shed 5 bases, J shed 2 bases, and the junction held 3 bases outside the gene matches. This chain's CDR3 is CASSMTGGNTEAFF. The CDR3 nucleotides read TGTGCCAGCAGCATGACAGGGGGAAACACTGAAGCTTTCTTT.

The chain combines TRBV12-3 or TRBV12-4 with TRBJ2-3; D is unclear. This CDR3 contains 16 residues. V was clipped by 3 bases and J by 1 base, with 14 bases between them. The CDR3 DNA sequence: TGTGCCAGCAGTTTTAACAGTCCGCAGGGCACAGATACGCAGTATTTT. Amino acid sequence: CASSFNSPQGTDTQYF.